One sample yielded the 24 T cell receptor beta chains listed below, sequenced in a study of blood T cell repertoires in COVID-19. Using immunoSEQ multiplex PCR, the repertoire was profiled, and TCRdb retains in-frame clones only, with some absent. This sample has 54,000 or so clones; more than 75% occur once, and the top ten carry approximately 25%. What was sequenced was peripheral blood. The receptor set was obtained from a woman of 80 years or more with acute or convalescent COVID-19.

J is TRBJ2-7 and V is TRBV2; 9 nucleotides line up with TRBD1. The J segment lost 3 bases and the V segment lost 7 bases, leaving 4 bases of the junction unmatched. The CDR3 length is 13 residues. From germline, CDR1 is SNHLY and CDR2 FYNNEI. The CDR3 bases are TGTGCCAGCACCCGGGACAGGGACTACGAGCAGTACGTC. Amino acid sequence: CASTRDRDYEQYV.

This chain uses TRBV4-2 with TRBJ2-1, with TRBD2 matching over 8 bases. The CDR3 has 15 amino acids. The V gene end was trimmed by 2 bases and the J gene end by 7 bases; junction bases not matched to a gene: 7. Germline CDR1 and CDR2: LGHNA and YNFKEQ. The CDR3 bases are TGTGCCAGCAGCCAACCCGGGACTAGTTCTAATGAGCAGTTCTTC. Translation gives CASSQPGTSSNEQFF.

For the CDR3, the DNA is TGTGCTACCGGACAGGGGAACACTGAAGCTTTCTTT. This sequence encodes CATGQGNTEAFF. The chain is built from TRBV12-3 or TRBV12-4 and TRBJ1-1; 8 bases agree with TRBD1. The CDR3 sequence is 12 residues long.

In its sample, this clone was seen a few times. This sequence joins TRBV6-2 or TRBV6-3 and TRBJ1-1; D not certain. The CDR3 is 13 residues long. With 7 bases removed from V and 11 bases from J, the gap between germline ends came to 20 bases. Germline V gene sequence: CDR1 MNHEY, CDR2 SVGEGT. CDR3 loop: CASTPGISLKAFF. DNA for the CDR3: TGTGCCAGCACCCCGGGCATCTCCCTAAAGGCTTTCTTT.

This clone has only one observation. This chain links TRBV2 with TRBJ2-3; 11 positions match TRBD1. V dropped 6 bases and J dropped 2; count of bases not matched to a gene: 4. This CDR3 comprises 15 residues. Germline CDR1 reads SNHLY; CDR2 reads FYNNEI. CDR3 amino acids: CASRGGQGVTDTQYF. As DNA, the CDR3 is TGTGCCAGCAGGGGGGGACAGGGGGTCACAGATACGCAGTATTTT.

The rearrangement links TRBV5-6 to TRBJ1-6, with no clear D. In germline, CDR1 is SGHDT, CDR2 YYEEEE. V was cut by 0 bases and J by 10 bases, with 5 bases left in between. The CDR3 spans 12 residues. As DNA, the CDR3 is TGTGCCAGCAGCTTGGGTGTATCACCCCTCCACTTT. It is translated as CASSLGVSPLHF.

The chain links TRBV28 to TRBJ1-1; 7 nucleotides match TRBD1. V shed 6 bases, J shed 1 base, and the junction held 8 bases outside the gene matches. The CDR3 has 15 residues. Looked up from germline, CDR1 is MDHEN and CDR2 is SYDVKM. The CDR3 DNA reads TGTGCCAGCAGAACCAACAGGGGAGGGAACACTGAAGCTTTCTTT. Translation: CASRTNRGGNTEAFF.

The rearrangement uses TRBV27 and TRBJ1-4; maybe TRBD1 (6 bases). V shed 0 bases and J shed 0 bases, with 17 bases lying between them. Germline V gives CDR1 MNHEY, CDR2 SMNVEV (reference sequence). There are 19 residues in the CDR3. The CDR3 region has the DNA TGTGCCAGCAGTTTATCAGCGTGGACAGACAGTTCAACTAATGAAAAACTGTTTTTT. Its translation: CASSLSAWTDSSTNEKLFF.

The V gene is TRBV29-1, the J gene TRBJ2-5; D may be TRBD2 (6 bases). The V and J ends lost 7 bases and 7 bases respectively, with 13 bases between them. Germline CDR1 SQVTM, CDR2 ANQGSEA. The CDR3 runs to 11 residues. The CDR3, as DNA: TGCAGCGCCCAACTAGCAAGGACCCAGTACTTC. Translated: CSAQLARTQYF.

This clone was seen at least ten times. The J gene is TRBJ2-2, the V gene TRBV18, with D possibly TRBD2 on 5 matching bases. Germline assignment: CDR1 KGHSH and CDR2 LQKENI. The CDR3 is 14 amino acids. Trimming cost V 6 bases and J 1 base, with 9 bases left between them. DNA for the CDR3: TGTGCCAGCTCGGCCGCGGGGAACACCGGGGAGCTGTTTTTT. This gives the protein CASSAAGNTGELFF.

Written as DNA, the CDR3 is TGTGCCAGCAGTTGGGGACAGGGCGGGAACACCGGGGAGCTGTTTTTT. It codes for CASSWGQGGNTGELFF. The chain recombines TRBV27 with TRBJ2-2, with TRBD1 identical over 9 bases. The V segment lost 4 bases and the J segment 1 base; nucleotides outside the gene matches: 4. Germline lookup yields CDR1 MNHEY and CDR2 SMNVEV (reference sequence). The CDR3 sequence is 16 residues long.

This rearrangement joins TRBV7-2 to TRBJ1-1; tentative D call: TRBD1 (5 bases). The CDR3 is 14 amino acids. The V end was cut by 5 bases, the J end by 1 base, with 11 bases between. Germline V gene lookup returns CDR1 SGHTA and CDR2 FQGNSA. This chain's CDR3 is CASSLLGQNTEAFF. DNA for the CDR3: TGTGCCAGCAGCCTCCTCGGACAGAACACTGAAGCTTTCTTT.

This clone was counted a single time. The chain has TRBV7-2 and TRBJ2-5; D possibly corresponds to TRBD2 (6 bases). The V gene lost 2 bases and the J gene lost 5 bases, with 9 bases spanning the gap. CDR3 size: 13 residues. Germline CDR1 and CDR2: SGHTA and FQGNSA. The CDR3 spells CASSLMLAETQYF. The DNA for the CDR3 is TGTGCCAGCAGCTTAATGCTAGCGGAGACCCAGTACTTC. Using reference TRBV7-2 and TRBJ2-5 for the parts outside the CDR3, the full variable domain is GAGVSQSPSNKVTEKGKDVELRCDPISGHTALYWYRQSLGQGLEFLIYFQGNSAPDKSGLPSDRFSAERTGGSVSTLTIQRTQQEDSAVYLCASSLMLAETQYFGPGTRLLVL.

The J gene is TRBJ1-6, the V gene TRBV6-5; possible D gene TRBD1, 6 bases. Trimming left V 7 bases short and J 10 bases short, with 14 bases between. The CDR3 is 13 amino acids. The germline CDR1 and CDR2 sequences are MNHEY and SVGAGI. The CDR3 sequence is CASNRQVESPLHF. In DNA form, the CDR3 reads TGTGCCAGCAACCGACAGGTCGAATCACCCCTCCACTTT.

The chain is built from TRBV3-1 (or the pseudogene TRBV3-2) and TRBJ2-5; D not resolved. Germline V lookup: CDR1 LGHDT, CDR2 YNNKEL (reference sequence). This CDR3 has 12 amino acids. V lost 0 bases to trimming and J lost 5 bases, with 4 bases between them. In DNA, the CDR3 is TGTGCCAGCAGCCAAGATCGGGAGACCCAGTACTTC. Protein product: CASSQDRETQYF.

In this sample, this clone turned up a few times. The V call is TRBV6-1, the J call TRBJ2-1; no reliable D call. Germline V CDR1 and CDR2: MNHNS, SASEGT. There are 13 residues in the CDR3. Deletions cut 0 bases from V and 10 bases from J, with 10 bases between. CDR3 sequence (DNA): TGTGCCAGCAGTGAAGCGAGCCTGACAGAGCAGTTCTTC. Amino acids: CASSEASLTEQFF.

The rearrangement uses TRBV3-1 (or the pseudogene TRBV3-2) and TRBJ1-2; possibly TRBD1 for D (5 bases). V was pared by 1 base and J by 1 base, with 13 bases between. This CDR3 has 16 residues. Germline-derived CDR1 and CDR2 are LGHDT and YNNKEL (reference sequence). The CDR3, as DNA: TGTGCCAGCAGCCAAGTTGCAGGGTTTCGTAACTATGGCTACACCTTC. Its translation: CASSQVAGFRNYGYTF.

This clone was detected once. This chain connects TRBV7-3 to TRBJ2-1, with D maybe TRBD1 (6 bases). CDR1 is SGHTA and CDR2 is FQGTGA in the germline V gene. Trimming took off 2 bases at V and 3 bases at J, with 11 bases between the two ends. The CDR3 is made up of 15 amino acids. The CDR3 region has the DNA TGTGCCAGCAGCTTAGGGTGGGGGCACTACAATGAGCAGTTCTTC. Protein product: CASSLGWGHYNEQFF.

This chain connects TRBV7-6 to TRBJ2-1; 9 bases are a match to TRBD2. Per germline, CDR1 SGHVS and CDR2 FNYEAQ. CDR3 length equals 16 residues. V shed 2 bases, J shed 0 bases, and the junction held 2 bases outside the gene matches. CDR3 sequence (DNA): TGTGCCAGCAGCTTATTACTAGCGGGCTCCTACAATGAGCAGTTCTTC. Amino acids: CASSLLLAGSYNEQFF.

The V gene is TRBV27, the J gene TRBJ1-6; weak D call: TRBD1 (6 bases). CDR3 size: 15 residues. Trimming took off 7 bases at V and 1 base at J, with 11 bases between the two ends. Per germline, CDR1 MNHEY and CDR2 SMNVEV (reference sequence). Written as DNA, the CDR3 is TGTGCCAGCATCGAAAGGGGGTCCTATAATTCACCCCTCCACTTT. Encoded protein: CASIERGSYNSPLHF.

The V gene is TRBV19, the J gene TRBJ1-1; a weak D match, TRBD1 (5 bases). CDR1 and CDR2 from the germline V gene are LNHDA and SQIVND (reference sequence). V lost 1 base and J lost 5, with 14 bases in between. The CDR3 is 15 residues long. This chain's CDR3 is CASSIAGGRATEAFF. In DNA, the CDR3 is TGTGCCAGTAGTATAGCTGGGGGGAGGGCGACTGAAGCTTTCTTT.

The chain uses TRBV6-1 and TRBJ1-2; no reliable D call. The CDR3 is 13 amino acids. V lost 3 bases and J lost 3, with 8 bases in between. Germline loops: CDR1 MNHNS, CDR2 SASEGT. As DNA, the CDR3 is TGTGCCAGCAGTGAGGTCAGGCACTATGGCTACACCTTC. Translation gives CASSEVRHYGYTF.

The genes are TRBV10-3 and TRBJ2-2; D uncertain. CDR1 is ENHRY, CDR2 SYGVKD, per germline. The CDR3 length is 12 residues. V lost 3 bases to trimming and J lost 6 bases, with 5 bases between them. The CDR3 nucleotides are TGTGCCATCAGTGAACCGGCCGGGGAGCTGTTTTTT. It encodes CAISEPAGELFF.

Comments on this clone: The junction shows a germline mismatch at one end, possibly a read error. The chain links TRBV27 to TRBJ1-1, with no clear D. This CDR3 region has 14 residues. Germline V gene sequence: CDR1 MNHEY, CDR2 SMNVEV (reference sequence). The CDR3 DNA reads TGTACCAGCAGTTTAAGAACCTCAGTTGGTCAAGCTTTCTTT. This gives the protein CTSSLRTSVGQAFF.